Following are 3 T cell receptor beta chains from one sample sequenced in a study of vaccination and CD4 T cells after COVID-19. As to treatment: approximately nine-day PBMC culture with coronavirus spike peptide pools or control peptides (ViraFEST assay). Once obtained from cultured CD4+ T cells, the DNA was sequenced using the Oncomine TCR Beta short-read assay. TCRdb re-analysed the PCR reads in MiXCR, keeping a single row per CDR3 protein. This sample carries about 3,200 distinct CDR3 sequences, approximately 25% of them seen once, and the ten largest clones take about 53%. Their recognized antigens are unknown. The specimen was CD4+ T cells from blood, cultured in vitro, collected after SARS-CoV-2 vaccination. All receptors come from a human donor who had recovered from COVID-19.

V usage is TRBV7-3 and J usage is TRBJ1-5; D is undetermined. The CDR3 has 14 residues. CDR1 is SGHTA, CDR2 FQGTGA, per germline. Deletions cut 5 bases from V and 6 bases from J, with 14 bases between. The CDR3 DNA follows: TGTGCCAGCAGCGAAGCCTATACTGGTCAGCCCCAGCATTTT. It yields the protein CASSEAYTGQPQHF.

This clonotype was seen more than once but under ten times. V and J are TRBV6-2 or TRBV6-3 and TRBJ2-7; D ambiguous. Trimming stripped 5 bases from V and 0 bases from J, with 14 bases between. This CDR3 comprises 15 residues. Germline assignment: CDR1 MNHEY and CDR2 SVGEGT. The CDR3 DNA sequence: TGTGCCAGCAGTAAAGGACGGATTAACTCCTACGAGCAGTACTTC. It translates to CASSKGRINSYEQYF.

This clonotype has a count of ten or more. CDR3 coding DNA: TGCAGCGGATGGGGGGGTACGTTTACCTACGAGCAGTACTTC. Its translation: CSGWGGTFTYEQYF. The chain recombines TRBV20-1 with TRBJ2-7; 7 bases are a match to TRBD2. Per the germline V gene, CDR1 is DFQATT and CDR2 is SNEGSKA (reference sequence). The CDR3 sequence is 14 residues long.